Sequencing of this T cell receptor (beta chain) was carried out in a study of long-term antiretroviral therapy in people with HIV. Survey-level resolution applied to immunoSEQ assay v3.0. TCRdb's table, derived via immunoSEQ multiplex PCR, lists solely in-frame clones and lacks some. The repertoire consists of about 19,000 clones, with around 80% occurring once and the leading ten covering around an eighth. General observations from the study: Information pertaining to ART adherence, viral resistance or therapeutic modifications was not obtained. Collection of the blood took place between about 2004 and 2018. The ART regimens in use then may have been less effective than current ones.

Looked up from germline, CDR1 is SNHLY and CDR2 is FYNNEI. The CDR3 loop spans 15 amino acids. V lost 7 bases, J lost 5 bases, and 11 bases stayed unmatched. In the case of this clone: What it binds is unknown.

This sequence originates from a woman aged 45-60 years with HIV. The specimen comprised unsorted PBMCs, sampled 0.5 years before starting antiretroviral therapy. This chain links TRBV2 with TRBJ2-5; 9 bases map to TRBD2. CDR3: CASNRGGGARETQYF. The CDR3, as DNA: TGTGCCAGCAATCGTGGCGGGGGGGCCCGGGAGACCCAGTACTTC.